The rows below give T cell receptor beta chains drawn from one sample of a study of early T cells in non-severe SARS-CoV-2 infection. Each CDR3 protein gets one entry after TCRdb re-called the 5' RACE reads with MiXCR. Here the sample spans 65,000 to 90,000 distinct CDR3 sequences, around an eighth being singletons. The sequenced sample was whole blood. All receptors come from an adult who was a healthcare worker with PCR-confirmed SARS-CoV-2 infection or an uninfected control (not recorded which). Each CDR3 is given with its conserved first and last residue. A D gene is named only where the DNA matches it firmly. Expanded clones are given a class, and other clones once, few, many or no size at all.

>few|TRBJ2-3|TRBV11-2|NA
CASSWAGDTDTQYF
TGTGCCAGCAGCTGGGCGGGTGACACAGATACGCAGTATTTT
>NA|TRBJ2-2|TRBV29-1|TRBD2
CSLRGGAGELFF
TGCAGCCTCCGGGGGGGTGCCGGGGAGCTGTTTTTT
>many|TRBJ2-7|TRBV2|NA
CASSVAGSYEQYF
TGTGCCAGCAGTGTGGCAGGATCCTACGAGCAGTACTTC
>many|TRBJ2-4|TRBV27|NA
CAPPAKNIQYF
TGTGCCCCCCCGGCCAAAAACATTCAGTACTTC
>few|TRBJ1-1|TRBV29-1|NA
CSGEGGTGTEAFF
TGCAGCGGAGAGGGGGGTACGGGCACTGAAGCTTTCTTT
>NA|TRBJ2-2|TRBV6-2/TRBV6-3|TRBD2
CASKASGKNTGELFF
TGTGCCAGCAAGGCTAGCGGGAAAAACACCGGGGAGCTGTTTTTT
>many|TRBJ2-1|TRBV12-3/TRBV12-4|TRBD2
CASSGLDRSYEQFF
TGTGCCAGCAGCGGACTAGATCGGTCCTATGAGCAGTTCTTC
>NA|TRBJ2-5|TRBV20-1|TRBD2
CSAISGLAASGETQYF
TGCAGTGCTATCTCGGGACTAGCGGCATCGGGAGAGACCCAGTACTTC
>many|TRBJ2-1|TRBV11-2|NA
CASSLDGSSYNEQFF
TGTGCCAGCAGCTTAGACGGCAGCTCCTACAATGAGCAGTTCTTC
>NA|TRBJ1-2|TRBV29-1|NA
CSVDPGDYGYTF
TGCAGCGTTGATCCAGGGGACTATGGCTACACCTTC
>once|TRBJ2-1|TRBV5-1|NA
CASSSGELNEQFF
TGCGCCAGCAGCTCTGGAGAACTCAATGAGCAGTTCTTC
>many|TRBJ1-1|TRBV7-3|NA
CASSPQAPGAGTEAFF
TGTGCCAGCAGCCCGCAGGCTCCGGGGGCGGGAACTGAAGCTTTCTTT
>few|TRBJ1-1|TRBV18|TRBD1
CASSGQGAGTEAFF
TGTGCCAGCTCGGGCCAGGGGGCTGGTACTGAAGCTTTCTTT
>many|TRBJ2-5|TRBV2|NA
CASRRGVQETQYF
TGTGCCAGCCGGCGGGGAGTGCAAGAGACCCAGTACTTC
>NA|TRBJ1-3|TRBV7-2|NA
CASSLMGLPGSGNTIYF
TGTGCCAGCAGCTTAATGGGGCTCCCAGGGTCGGGAAACACCATATATTTT
>few|TRBJ2-3|TRBV9|NA
CASSVSGRTDTQYF
TGTGCCAGCAGCGTGAGCGGTAGGACAGATACGCAGTATTTT
>few|TRBJ2-2|TRBV18|NA
CASSWAQLNTGELFF
TGTGCCAGCTCATGGGCGCAGCTGAACACCGGGGAGCTGTTTTTT
>NA|TRBJ2-7|TRBV24-1|TRBD2
CATSDGTRTYF
TGTGCCACCAGTGACGGGACTAGGACGTACTTC
>NA|TRBJ2-1|TRBV11-3|NA
CASSFSDVYNEQFF
TGTGCCAGCAGCTTCTCGGACGTATACAATGAGCAGTTCTTC
>few|TRBJ2-2|TRBV6-2/TRBV6-3|TRBD2
CASKRLAGGQSNTGELFF
TGTGCCAGCAAGAGACTAGCGGGAGGGCAGTCGAACACCGGGGAGCTGTTTTTT
>NA|TRBJ2-2|TRBV6-1|TRBD2
CASPAAGITNTGELFF
TGTGCCAGCCCAGCAGCGGGGATTACGAACACCGGGGAGCTGTTTTTT
>few|TRBJ2-1|TRBV7-9|TRBD2
CAARGSGKSSYNEQFF
TGTGCCGCCCGGGGGAGCGGGAAAAGCTCCTACAATGAGCAGTTCTTC
>NA|TRBJ2-1|TRBV5-1|NA
CASSLAQEGDEQFF
TGCGCCAGCAGCTTGGCCCAAGAGGGCGATGAGCAGTTCTTC
>many|TRBJ2-2|TRBV12-3/TRBV12-4|NA
CASSTFLPGRTGELFF
TGTGCCAGCAGTACGTTCCTCCCGGGCCGGACCGGGGAGCTGTTTTTT
>few|TRBJ2-1|TRBV7-6|NA
CASSLSFSWASYNEQFF
TGTGCCAGCAGCTTATCTTTCTCTTGGGCCTCCTACAATGAGCAGTTCTTC
>NA|TRBJ2-3|TRBV3-1|NA
CASSTGTTTDTQYF
TGTGCCAGCAGCACCGGGACAACGACAGATACGCAGTATTTT
>many|TRBJ1-5|TRBV20-1|NA
CSARDVGRGVNQPQHF
TGCAGTGCTAGAGATGTTGGGAGGGGAGTCAATCAGCCCCAGCATTTT
>NA|TRBJ1-1|TRBV27|NA
CASSWSSRLNTEAFF
TGTGCCAGCAGTTGGTCCAGCAGACTGAACACTGAAGCTTTCTTT
>many|TRBJ2-5|TRBV27|TRBD2
CASSQTSGSVETQYF
TGTGCCAGCAGTCAGACTAGCGGGAGCGTTGAGACCCAGTACTTC
>few|TRBJ1-5|TRBV6-2/TRBV6-3|NA
CASCLGGRGQPQHF
TGTGCCAGCTGCCTGGGGGGCCGGGGTCAGCCCCAGCATTTT
>few|TRBJ1-1|TRBV3-1|NA
CASSQDVGTTEAFF
TGTGCCAGCAGCCAAGATGTCGGGACAACTGAAGCTTTCTTT
>many|TRBJ1-5|TRBV20-1|NA
CSATLPGPNEPQHF
TGCAGTGCCACGCTCCCGGGGCCCAATGAGCCCCAGCATTTT